Listed here are 10 T cell receptor beta chains from one sample, sequenced in a study of shared T cell receptors in the human thymus. Only in-frame clones appear in the TCRdb table, and some are missing; sequencing was by immunoSEQ multiplex PCR. The sample includes 650,000 to 950,000 clones, approximately 85% seen only once; the top ten take 0.008% to 0.011%. In addition, the sample was reused for a study of human thymus T cells.

The sequenced sample was thymocytes. Receptors originate from a girl under three years old with a congenital heart defect.

This chain joins TRBV7-4 and TRBJ1-1; D may be TRBD1 (6 bases). Germline CDR1 SGHVT, CDR2 SQSDAQ. This CDR3 has 14 residues. Trimming shortened V by 5 bases and J by 4 bases, and 14 bases separated the two germline ends. Here the CDR3 reads CASSELTGSTEAFF. The CDR3 DNA is TGTGCCAGCAGCGAATTGACAGGTTCCACTGAAGCTTTCTTT.

The chain couples TRBV10-3 to TRBJ1-6; TRBD1 is a possible D gene (6 bases). Trimming took 1 base from V and 10 from J, leaving 17 bases between them. The CDR3 is 16 residues long. Looked up from germline, CDR1 is ENHRY and CDR2 is SYGVKD. The CDR3 region is CAISEFQGFPESPLHF. The CDR3, as DNA: TGTGCCATCAGTGAGTTCCAGGGGTTTCCTGAGTCACCCCTCCACTTT.

The CDR3 here is CASAHRDGYTF. In DNA, the CDR3 is TGTGCCAGCGCACACAGGGATGGCTACACCTTC. The chain is built from TRBV2 and TRBJ1-2, with D maybe TRBD1 (6 bases). V was clipped by 8 bases and J by 6 bases, with 10 bases between them. The CDR3 consists of 11 residues. Per germline, CDR1 SNHLY and CDR2 FYNNEI. Variable domain in full (rest from reference TRBV2 and TRBJ1-2): EPEVTQTPSHQVTQMGQEVILRCVPISNHLYFYWYRQILGQKVEFLVSFYNNEISEKSEIFDDQFSVERPDGSNFTLKIRSTKLEDSAMYFCASAHRDGYTFGSGTRLTVV.

V and J are TRBV5-6 and TRBJ1-2; D possibly corresponds to TRBD1 (5 bases). Trimming left V 4 bases short and J 3 bases short, with 16 bases between. CDR1 is SGHDT and CDR2 is YYEEEE in the germline V gene. There are 15 residues in the CDR3. The CDR3 here is CASSPVGGADYGYTF. CDR3 DNA: TGTGCCAGCAGCCCCGTCGGGGGAGCGGACTATGGCTACACCTTC.

The V and J genes are TRBV5-6 and TRBJ2-3; 10 bases fit TRBD2. With V trimmed by 0 bases and J by 1 base, 2 bases remained unmatched. Germline-derived CDR1 and CDR2 are SGHDT and YYEEEE. The CDR3 sequence is 16 residues long. In nucleotides, the CDR3 is TGTGCCAGCAGCTTGGAGCGGGGGGGGCGCACAGATACGCAGTATTTT. Amino acids: CASSLERGGRTDTQYF.

CDR3 bases: TGTGCCAGCAGCTGGACTAGCGGGGCCGATAAAGGTACGATACAGTACTTC. This encodes CASSWTSGADKGTIQYF. This rearrangement joins TRBV5-6 to TRBJ2-7; 12 bases fit TRBD2. The V gene end was trimmed by 3 bases and the J gene end by 10 bases; junction bases not matched to a gene: 17. Germline V gene data show CDR1 as SGHDT and CDR2 as YYEEEE. The CDR3 is made up of 17 amino acids. Variable domain in full (rest from reference TRBV5-6 and TRBJ2-7): DAGVTQSPTHLIKTRGQQVTLRCSPKSGHDTVSWYQQALGQGPQFIFQYYEEEERQRGNFPDRFSGHQFPNYSSELNVNALLLGDSALYLCASSWTSGADKGTIQYFGPGTRLTVT.

This clone was recorded only once. The chain carries TRBV7-2 and TRBJ2-1; D is perhaps TRBD2 (5 bases). Trimming stripped 2 bases from V and 0 bases from J, with 11 bases between. Germline V lookup: CDR1 SGHTA, CDR2 FQGNSA. The CDR3 has 16 amino acids. The CDR3 region is CASSLYVGGSYNEQFF. CDR3 nucleotides: TGTGCCAGCAGCTTATATGTCGGAGGCTCCTACAATGAGCAGTTCTTC.

The CDR3 protein is CASSVRLGGSSYNEQFF. In nucleotides, the CDR3 is TGTGCCAGCAGCGTTAGATTAGGGGGTAGCTCCTACAATGAGCAGTTCTTC. The V call is TRBV9, the J call TRBJ2-1; weak D call: TRBD1 (6 bases). Trimming took 2 bases from V and 0 from J, leaving 15 bases between them. The germline V gene has CDR1 SGDLS and CDR2 YYNGEE. This CDR3 is built from 17 residues.

In its sample, this clone was seen a few times. The genes are TRBV6-5 and TRBJ2-3; TRBD2 might be the D (5 bases). V lost 0 bases and J 5 bases, leaving 12 bases between the germline ends. There are 15 residues in the CDR3. CDR1 is MNHEY and CDR2 is SVGAGI in the germline V gene. In DNA, the CDR3 is TGTGCCAGCAGTTACTCTTCGACGCGGGTAGATACGCAGTATTTT. Translating gives CASSYSSTRVDTQYF.

This chain links TRBV7-6 with TRBJ1-2; tentative D call: TRBD1 (5 bases). The CDR3 consists of 15 residues. V gave up 7 bases and J gave up 2 bases, with 17 bases separating them. CDR1 and CDR2 (germline): SGHVS, FNYEAQ. The CDR3 reads CASTPRDRFNYGYTF. The CDR3 nucleotides read TGTGCCAGCACCCCTCGCGACAGATTCAACTATGGCTACACCTTC.